These T cell receptor beta chains were read from a single sample in a study of identifying expanded T cells in peripheral blood. The protocol was immunoSEQ multiplex PCR, while the TCRdb copy is restricted to in-frame clones and leaves out a portion. The sample has around 90,000 clones, about 87% seen once. The sequenced material came from blood. These receptors originate from a person aged 18 to 75 in good health. The CDR3 runs from the conserved cysteine through the conserved F or W. The order of the fields is J gene, D gene, V gene, CDR3 DNA, CDR3 protein. A D gene is named only where the DNA matches it firmly.

J: TRBJ1-4
D: NA
V: TRBV7-2
DNA: TGTGCCAGCAGCTTAGGGCCGACTGAAAAACTGTTTTTT
CDR3: CASSLGPTEKLFF

J: TRBJ2-7
D: NA
V: TRBV6-5
DNA: TGTGCCAGCAGAACTGGGGGGTACGAGCAGTACTTC
CDR3: CASRTGGYEQYF

J: TRBJ2-7
D: NA
V: TRBV19
DNA: TGTGCCAGTAGTATATTCGCAGGCTACGAGCAGTACTTC
CDR3: CASSIFAGYEQYF

J: TRBJ1-1
D: NA
V: TRBV5-1
DNA: TGCGCCAGCGGATCCGGGACCGTGAACACTGAAGCTTTCTTT
CDR3: CASGSGTVNTEAFF

J: TRBJ2-5
D: NA
V: TRBV15
DNA: TGTGCCACCAGCAGAGAAGACCCCGGAGTCCAACAGTACTTC
CDR3: CATSREDPGVQQYF

J: TRBJ1-1
D: NA
V: TRBV11-2
DNA: TGTGCCAGCAGCTTAGGGCTGGGCAGGGGCTACGACACTGAAGCTTTCTTT
CDR3: CASSLGLGRGYDTEAFF

J: TRBJ2-7
D: TRBD1
V: TRBV18
DNA: TGTGCCAGCTCACCACCGGGACAGGGCGCCTACGAGCAGTACTTC
CDR3: CASSPPGQGAYEQYF

J: TRBJ2-7
D: NA
V: TRBV7-8
DNA: TGTGCCAGCAGCCCTTGGGGGGTCTACGAGCAGTACTTC
CDR3: CASSPWGVYEQYF

J: TRBJ1-2
D: NA
V: TRBV28
DNA: TGTGCCAGCAGTCTGACCGTCGTAGGGACTGGCTACACCTTC
CDR3: CASSLTVVGTGYTF

J: TRBJ2-1
D: TRBD1
V: TRBV5-1
DNA: TGCGCCAGCAGCACCACAGGGGACTCCTACAATGAGCAGTTCTTC
CDR3: CASSTTGDSYNEQFF